This T cell receptor beta chain was identified during a study of CD4 T cells in relation to SARS-CoV-2 and coronaviruses. Measured with immunoSEQ multiplex PCR; TCRdb has only the in-frame clones, and not every one. The sample lists 36,000 or so clones; 77% were seen once. The CDR3 runs 15 residues. CDR1 is SGHTA, CDR2 FQGNSA, per germline. V dropped 1 base and J dropped 4 bases, with 11 bases sitting between them. In its sample, this clone was seen once. The antigen remains unidentified. The receptor was derived from an adult with COVID-19. The sequenced sample was memory CD4+ T cells from PBMCs, cultured in vitro. V usage is TRBV7-2 and J usage is TRBJ1-5, with D unclear. The DNA for the CDR3 is TGTGCCAGCAGCTTAGAAGGACGGAGGAATCAGCCCCAGCATTTT. Translating it yields CASSLEGRRNQPQHF.